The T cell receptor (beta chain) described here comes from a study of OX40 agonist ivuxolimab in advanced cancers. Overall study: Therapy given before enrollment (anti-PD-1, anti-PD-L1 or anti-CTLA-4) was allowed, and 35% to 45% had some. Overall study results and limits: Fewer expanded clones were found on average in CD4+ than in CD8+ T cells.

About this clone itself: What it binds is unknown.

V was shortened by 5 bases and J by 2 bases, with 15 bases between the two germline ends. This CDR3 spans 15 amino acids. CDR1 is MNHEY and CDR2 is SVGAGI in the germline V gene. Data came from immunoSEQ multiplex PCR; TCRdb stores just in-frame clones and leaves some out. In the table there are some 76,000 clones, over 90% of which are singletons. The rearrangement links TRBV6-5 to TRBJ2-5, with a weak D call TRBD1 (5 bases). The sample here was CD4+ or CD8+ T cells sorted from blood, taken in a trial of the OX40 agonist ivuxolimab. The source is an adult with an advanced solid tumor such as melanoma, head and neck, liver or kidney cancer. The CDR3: CASSHQGAPQETQYF. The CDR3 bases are TGTGCCAGCAGTCACCAGGGCGCCCCACAAGAGACCCAGTACTTC.